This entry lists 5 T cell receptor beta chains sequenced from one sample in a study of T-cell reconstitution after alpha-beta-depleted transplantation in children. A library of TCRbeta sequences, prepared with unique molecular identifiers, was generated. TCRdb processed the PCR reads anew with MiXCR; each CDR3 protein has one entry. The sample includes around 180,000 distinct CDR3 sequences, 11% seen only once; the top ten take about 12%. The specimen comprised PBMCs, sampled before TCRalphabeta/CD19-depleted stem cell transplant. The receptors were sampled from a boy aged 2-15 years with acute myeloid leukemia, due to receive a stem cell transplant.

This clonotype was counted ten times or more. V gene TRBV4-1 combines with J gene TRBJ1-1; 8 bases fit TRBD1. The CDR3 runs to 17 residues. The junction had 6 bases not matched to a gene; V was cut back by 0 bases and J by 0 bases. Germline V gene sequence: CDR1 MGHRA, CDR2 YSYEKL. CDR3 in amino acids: CASSQEGAGGLNTEAFF. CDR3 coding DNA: TGCGCCAGCAGCCAAGAGGGGGCAGGGGGCTTGAACACTGAAGCTTTCTTT.

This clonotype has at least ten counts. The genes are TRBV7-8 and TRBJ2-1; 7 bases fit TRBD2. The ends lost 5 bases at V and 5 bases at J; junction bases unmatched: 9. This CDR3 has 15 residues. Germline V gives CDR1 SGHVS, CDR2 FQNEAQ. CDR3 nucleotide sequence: TGTGCCAGCAGCCTCGGGACTACCGGAGACAATGAGCAGTTCTTC. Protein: CASSLGTTGDNEQFF.

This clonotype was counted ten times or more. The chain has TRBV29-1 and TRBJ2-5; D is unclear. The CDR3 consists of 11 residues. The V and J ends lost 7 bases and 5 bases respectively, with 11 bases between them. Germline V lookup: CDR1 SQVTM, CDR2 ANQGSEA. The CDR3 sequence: CSARTFETQYF. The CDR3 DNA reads TGCAGCGCCCGAACTTTCGAGACCCAGTACTTC.

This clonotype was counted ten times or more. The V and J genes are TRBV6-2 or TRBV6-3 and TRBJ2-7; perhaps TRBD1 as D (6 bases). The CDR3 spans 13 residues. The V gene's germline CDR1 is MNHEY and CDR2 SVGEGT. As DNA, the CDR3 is TGTGCCAGCAGTTACTTGGGACACTCGGTGAGGGCCGTC. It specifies CASSYLGHSVRAV.

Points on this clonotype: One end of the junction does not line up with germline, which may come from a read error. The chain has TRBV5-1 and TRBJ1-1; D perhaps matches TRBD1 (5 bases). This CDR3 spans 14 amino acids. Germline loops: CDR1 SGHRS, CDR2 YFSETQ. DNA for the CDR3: TGCGCCACCAGCTCTACCACAGGGAACACTGAAGCTTTCTTT. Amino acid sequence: CATSSTTGNTEAFF.